The 29 T cell receptor beta chains below come from one sample, sequenced in a study of regulatory T cells in long-lasting Graves disease (dated by TCRdb to the early 2020s). Libraries were made using multiplex PCR. Sequencing was performed on an Illumina HiSeq 4000. TCR beta libraries were built with iRepertoire HTBI primers and Arm-PCR amplification of CDR3 regions. TCRdb's own reprocessing of the public reads used fastp at Q25 and MiXCR and kept productive beta chains. Each entry merges the rows of one CDR3 protein and shows their most common DNA and genes. The table for this sample lists 400,000 to 650,000 distinct CDR3 sequences; roughly a sixth of them were counted only once. 25% of the sample comes from the top ten. According to the study, the label for this sample's time point signals: newly diagnosed GD, antithyroid drugs for less than 3 months. For both TCR sequencing and RNA sequencing, RNA was extracted from PBMCs using TRIzol.

The sample also formed part of further work on T cells in Graves' hyperthyroidism and ophthalmopathy.

The material was peripheral blood mononuclear cells (PBMCs), obtained at new diagnosis, from a patient treated with antithyroid drugs. The receptors come from a woman in her forties or fifties with Graves disease. Donor details come from another sample of the same person, matched by shared clones.

This clonotype occurred a few times. This CDR3 is CASTAIGGSGTEAFF. The CDR3 DNA sequence: TGTGCCAGTACCGCGATAGGGGGTTCGGGCACTGAAGCTTTCTTT. The chain is built from TRBV19 and TRBJ1-1, with D perhaps TRBD1 (6 bases). The CDR3 covers 15 residues. The germline V and J ends were trimmed by 7 bases and 4 bases, with 19 bases remaining between them. Germline values: CDR1 LNHDA, CDR2 SQIVND (reference sequence).

This clonotype was seen many times. The gene calls are TRBV11-2 and TRBJ2-1, with D unresolved. V lost 3 bases and J 0 bases, leaving 12 bases between the germline ends. This CDR3 has 16 residues. The V gene's germline CDR1 is SGHAT and CDR2 FQNNGV. Here the CDR3 DNA reads TGTGCCAGCAGCTTTGCAGTGTCTTTCTCCTACAATGAGCAGTTCTTC. Translation: CASSFAVSFSYNEQFF.

This clonotype was counted ten times or more. This chain joins TRBV2 and TRBJ2-1, with TRBD1 identical over 7 bases. Trimming removed 2 bases from V and 2 bases from J; junction bases left unmatched: 15. Germline V gene lookup returns CDR1 SNHLY and CDR2 FYNNEI. The CDR3 runs 19 residues. CDR3: CASSESKADRRRAYNEQFF. CDR3 nucleotide sequence: TGTGCCAGCAGTGAAAGTAAGGCGGACAGGCGCAGGGCCTACAATGAGCAGTTCTTC.

As regards this clonotype: A far bigger clonotype differs at one base, so this is likely a read error. The rearrangement links TRBV6-4 to TRBJ1-5; TRBD1 might be the D (5 bases). Germline loops: CDR1 MRHNA, CDR2 SNTAGT. This CDR3 has 14 amino acids. CDR3 in DNA: TGTGCCAGCGCCAAGGGACTAAGCAGTCAGCCCCAGCATTTT. Protein product: CASAKGLSSQPQHF.

This clonotype appeared many times. The chain's CDR3 is CASSYSNGVKNIQYF. The CDR3 DNA reads as TGTGCCAGCAGTTACTCGAACGGGGTCAAAAACATTCAGTACTTC. The chain uses TRBV6-2 or TRBV6-3 and TRBJ2-4; perhaps TRBD2 as D (5 bases). This CDR3 is built from 15 residues. Germline CDR1 reads MNHEY; CDR2 reads SVGEGT. Trimming shortened V by 0 bases and J by 3 bases, and 9 bases separated the two germline ends.

In this sample, this clonotype turned up a few times. This chain connects TRBV2 to TRBJ1-5, with D perhaps matching TRBD1 (6 bases). Trimming removed 6 bases at V and 3 bases at J, with 15 bases between. CDR3 size: 15 residues. The germline CDR1 and CDR2 sequences are SNHLY and FYNNEI. CDR3 nucleotides: TGTGCCAGCAGCGGAGGGGGTCCGGACAATCAGCCCCAGCATTTT. This sequence encodes CASSGGGPDNQPQHF. Filled out from reference TRBV2 and TRBJ1-5, the complete variable domain reads EPEVTQTPSHQVTQMGQEVILRCVPISNHLYFYWYRQILGQKVEFLVSFYNNEISEKSEIFDDQFSVERPDGSNFTLKIRSTKLEDSAMYFCASSGGGPDNQPQHFGDGTRLSIL.

This clonotype was seen ten or more times. This chain links TRBV2 with TRBJ2-5, with D perhaps matching TRBD2 (6 bases). CDR1 is SNHLY, CDR2 FYNNEI, per germline. This CDR3 is 13 amino acids long. Trimming pared 8 bases from V and 3 bases from J, leaving 13 bases between. CDR3 residues: CASERDSEETQYF. The CDR3 nucleotides are TGTGCCAGCGAACGGGACTCCGAAGAGACCCAGTACTTC.

The table lists this clonotype with many counts. The genes are TRBV11-2 and TRBJ1-2; the match to TRBD1 covers 9 bases. This CDR3 contains 16 residues. Trimming removed 1 base from V and 4 bases from J; junction bases left unmatched: 7. Germline V CDR1 and CDR2: SGHAT, FQNNGV. The CDR3 DNA reads TGTGCCAGCAGCTTAGCCTCCGGGACAGGGACCTATGGCTACACCTTC. Translated: CASSLASGTGTYGYTF. Complete variable domain (other parts from reference TRBV11-2 and TRBJ1-2): EAGVAQSPRYKIIEKRQSVAFWCNPISGHATLYWYQQILGQGPKLLIQFQNNGVVDDSQLPKDRFSAERLKGVDSTLKIQPAKLEDSAVYLCASSLASGTGTYGYTFGSGTRLTVV.

The V call is TRBV7-9, the J call TRBJ2-1, with TRBD2 matching over 10 bases. This CDR3 region has 17 residues. V gave up 0 bases and J gave up 6 bases; unmatched junction bases: 8. Germline lookup yields CDR1 SEHNR and CDR2 FQNEAQ (reference sequence). CDR3 sequence reads: CASSLAGSSGSLNEQFF. Here the CDR3 DNA reads TGTGCCAGCAGCTTAGCTGGTTCTAGCGGGAGCCTCAATGAGCAGTTCTTC. Looking up the rest from reference TRBV7-9 and TRBJ2-1 gives the full variable domain: DTGVSQNPRHKITKRGQNVTFRCDPISEHNRLYWYRQTLGQGPEFLTYFQNEAQLEKSRLLSDRFSAERPKGSFSTLEIQRTEQGDSAMYLCASSLAGSSGSLNEQFFGPGTRLTVL.

As to this clonotype: With only one base between it and a far larger clone, this is likely a read error. The rearrangement uses TRBV2 and TRBJ2-1; 7 bases align to TRBD2. With V trimmed by 11 bases and J by 10 bases, 14 bases remained unmatched. The CDR3 covers 13 residues. CDR1 and CDR2 (germline): SNHLY, FYNNEI. DNA of the CDR3: TGTGCCTCGATCACGGGGGGAGGCTACGAGCAGTTCTTC. Translation gives CASITGGGYEQFF.

This clonotype was counted many times. This rearrangement joins TRBV7-9 to TRBJ1-1; D unresolved. From germline, CDR1 is SEHNR and CDR2 FQNEAQ (reference sequence). V shed 0 bases and J shed 1 base, with 6 bases lying between them. The CDR3 has 14 residues. The CDR3 is CASSLATGNTEAFF. DNA for the CDR3: TGTGCCAGCAGCTTAGCGACGGGGAACACTGAAGCTTTCTTT.

This clonotype has only a few counts. This chain links TRBV19 with TRBJ2-2; D ambiguous. Trimming removed 7 bases at V and 10 bases at J, with 10 bases between. CDR1 is LNHDA and CDR2 is SQIVND in the germline V gene (reference sequence). CDR3 length: 11 residues. This CDR3 reads CASTDLEELFF. CDR3 nucleotide sequence: TGTGCCAGTACCGACCTAGAGGAGCTGTTTTTT.

Only a few counts were recorded for this clonotype. The chain employs TRBV7-9 and TRBJ2-2; 7 nucleotides match TRBD1. The CDR3 is made up of 17 amino acids. Unmatched junction bases numbered 10, after V lost 5 bases and J lost 1 base. Germline V gene lookup returns CDR1 SEHNR and CDR2 FQNEAQ (reference sequence). The chain's CDR3 is CASSPTPGTVNTGELFF. Written as DNA, the CDR3 is TGTGCCAGCAGCCCGACCCCCGGGACAGTGAACACCGGGGAGCTGTTTTTT.

This clonotype was detected many times. This sequence joins TRBV2 and TRBJ2-1; 8 bases are a match to TRBD2. V lost 9 bases and J lost 3; bases outside the gene matches: 7. The CDR3 is made up of 14 amino acids. Germline lookup yields CDR1 SNHLY and CDR2 FYNNEI. The CDR3 DNA reads as TGTGCCAGTCCTCGGGGGGGCAACTACAATGAGCAGTTCTTC. Its protein product is CASPRGGNYNEQFF.

There are a few counts of this clonotype. The V and J genes are TRBV24-1 and TRBJ2-5; D unclear. Germline V gene lookup returns CDR1 KGHDR and CDR2 SFDVKD. The CDR3 runs to 18 residues. V shed 4 bases and J shed 4 bases, with 24 bases lying between them. The CDR3 DNA reads TGTGCCACCAGTGACCCCAGTGAGTTGTGGGAAGTCACAGAGACCCAGTACTTC. It specifies CATSDPSELWEVTETQYF.

This clonotype was seen a few times. The chain carries TRBV12-5 and TRBJ1-1; no firm D call. The CDR3 extends over 18 amino acids. Germline V gene lookup returns CDR1 LGHNT and CDR2 FRNRAP. Trimming shortened V by 2 bases and J by 6 bases, and 25 bases separated the two germline ends. The chain's CDR3 is CASGLSQSGYRGLPEAFF. CDR3 bases: TGTGCTAGTGGTTTGAGCCAGTCAGGCTATCGGGGTTTACCTGAAGCTTTCTTT. Drawing the rest from reference TRBV12-5 and TRBJ1-1, the complete variable domain is DARVTQTPRHKVTEMGQEVTMRCQPILGHNTVFWYRQTMMQGLELLAYFRNRAPLDDSGMPKDRFSAEMPDATLATLKIQPSEPRDSAVYFCASGLSQSGYRGLPEAFFGQGTRLTVV.

The V gene is TRBV12-3 or TRBV12-4, the J gene TRBJ1-1, with TRBD1 as a possible D gene (5 bases). V lost 6 bases to trimming and J lost 0 bases, with 14 bases between them. CDR3 length: 15 residues. The CDR3 DNA reads as TGTGCCAGCAGCTGGATCGGGGCCGTGAACACTGAAGCTTTCTTT. As protein: CASSWIGAVNTEAFF.

This clonotype was counted ten times or more. The CDR3 region has the DNA TGTGCCAGCACCAGGGACAGATTGAGAGAAAAACTGTTTTTT. Translation gives CASTRDRLREKLFF. The rearrangement joins TRBV12-3 or TRBV12-4 to TRBJ1-4, with 7 bases that match TRBD1. The CDR3 extends over 14 amino acids. J gave up 8 bases and V 7 bases, and 10 bases lay outside the gene matches.

The rearrangement joins TRBV28 to TRBJ1-2, with D hard to call. The V end was cut by 6 bases, the J end by 8 bases, with 16 bases between. Per the germline V gene, CDR1 is MDHEN and CDR2 is SYDVKM. The CDR3 runs to 13 residues. The CDR3 bases are TGTGCCAGCAGATTTAGACCCACGAGCGGCTACACCTTC. This encodes CASRFRPTSGYTF.

For this clonotype: Being one base from a much bigger clone, this may be a read error. V usage is TRBV6-4 and J usage is TRBJ2-7, with TRBD2 as a possible D gene (6 bases). Trimming took 5 bases from V and 9 from J, leaving 20 bases between them. In germline, CDR1 is MRHNA, CDR2 SNTAGT. CDR3 size: 14 residues. CDR3 sequence: CASSLREGNGRQYF. CDR3 in DNA: TGTGCCAGCAGTTTAAGAGAGGGGAACGGGAGGCAGTACTTC.

This clonotype was detected only a few times. DNA for the CDR3: TGTGCCAGTAAAGGGGGCCCCGTCTACGAGCAGTACTTC. Encoded protein: CASKGGPVYEQYF. The chain combines TRBV19 with TRBJ2-7; 7 positions agree with TRBD1. With 7 bases clipped from V and 3 bases from J, the junction kept 6 bases outside the gene matches. The CDR3 sequence is 13 residues long. Germline V gene sequence: CDR1 LNHDA, CDR2 SQIVND (reference sequence). The complete variable domain, with remaining parts taken from reference TRBV19 and TRBJ2-7, reads DGGITQSPKYLFRKEGQNVTLSCEQNLNHDAMYWYRQDPGQGLRLIYYSQIVNDFQKGDIAEGYSVSREKKESFPLTVTSAQKNPTAFYLCASKGGPVYEQYFGPGTRLTVT.

This clonotype was detected many times. The genes are TRBV6-5 and TRBJ2-1; a possible D gene is TRBD1 (6 bases). CDR3 length equals 14 residues. Germline CDR1 MNHEY, CDR2 SVGAGI. V shed 2 bases and J shed 6 bases, with 11 bases lying between them. The CDR3 DNA sequence: TGTGCCAGCAGTTACCAGGGGACGACCAATGAGCAGTTCTTC. It yields the protein CASSYQGTTNEQFF.

The CDR3 sequence is CSARDFRSGAYEQYF. The CDR3 nucleotides read TGCAGTGCTAGAGATTTCCGGTCTGGGGCCTACGAGCAGTACTTC. The chain employs TRBV20-1 and TRBJ2-7; D remains ambiguous. Deletions cut 0 bases from V and 2 bases from J, with 14 bases between. This CDR3 contains 15 residues. The germline V gene has CDR1 DFQATT and CDR2 SNEGSKA (reference sequence).

The CDR3 region is CASSFSGRYNEQFF. The CDR3 nucleotides read TGTGCCAGCAGTTTTTCGGGACGGTACAATGAGCAGTTCTTC. This chain connects TRBV12-3 or TRBV12-4 to TRBJ2-1, with D possibly being TRBD1 or TRBD2 (5 bases each). This CDR3 has 14 amino acids. V lost 3 bases, J lost 4 bases, and 10 bases lay in between.

This clonotype came up many times. CDR3 sequence: CASSQVVGEQYF. In DNA form, the CDR3 reads TGTGCCAGCAGCCAAGTCGTAGGGGAGCAGTACTTC. This rearrangement joins TRBV3-1 to TRBJ2-7; D unresolved. Looked up from germline, CDR1 is LGHDT and CDR2 is YNNKEL (reference sequence). With 1 base removed from V and 7 bases from J, the gap between germline ends came to 8 bases. The CDR3 is 12 residues long.

This clonotype appeared many times. The chain uses TRBV11-2 and TRBJ2-1, with D hard to call. The CDR3 is made up of 17 amino acids. Per germline, CDR1 SGHAT and CDR2 FQNNGV. V was pared by 1 base and J by 6 bases, with 19 bases between. DNA for the CDR3: TGTGCCAGCAGCTTAGCGGGTCGCAGTGGGTTCCGCAATGAGCAGTTCTTC. It yields the protein CASSLAGRSGFRNEQFF.

This sequence joins TRBV19 and TRBJ1-2; 7 positions agree with TRBD1. V was pared by 1 base and J by 4 bases, with 9 bases of the junction left unmatched. This CDR3 comprises 16 residues. The germline gives CDR1 LNHDA, CDR2 SQIVND (reference sequence). CDR3 DNA: TGTGCCAGTAGTATAGGGGGACAGATCAACCTCTATGGCTACACCTTC. Protein product: CASSIGGQINLYGYTF.

The table lists this clonotype with many counts. The rearrangement joins TRBV12-3 or TRBV12-4 to TRBJ1-5; D is unresolved. V gave up 5 bases and J gave up 4 bases, with 15 bases separating them. This CDR3 is built from 15 residues. In DNA form, the CDR3 reads TGTGCCAGCAGTGCCTACAGCGTTGCTAATCAGCCCCAGCATTTT. This codes for CASSAYSVANQPQHF.

The sample holds one count of this clonotype. A junction boundary mismatches the germline segment, possibly from a read error. The chain joins TRBV11-3 to TRBJ2-1, with a possible D match to TRBD1 (7 bases). Germline CDR1 reads SGHNT; CDR2 reads YENEEA. The CDR3 contains 16 residues. The CDR3 region is CASSLTGDSSFNEQFF. The CDR3 DNA follows: TGTGCCAGCAGCTTAACGGGGGACAGCTCCTTCAATGAGCAGTTCTTC.